This T cell receptor (beta chain) comes out of a study of STAT5B mutations in CD4+ large granular lymphocyte leukemia. In its sample, this clone was seen once. Its antigen is not identified. Assay used: immunoSEQ multiplex PCR; TCRdb lists only in-frame clones, some missing. This table holds over 20,000 clones, 65% to 90% found once. Whole-study findings and limits: Without putative leukemic clones, patient CD4-sorted repertoires remained more clonal than healthy CD4+ repertoires.

Germline assignment: CDR1 SGHKS and CDR2 YYEKEE (reference sequence). Trimming took 5 bases from V and 5 from J, leaving 16 bases between them. The CDR3 covers 14 residues. The receptor was derived from a human donor in good health. V is TRBV5-5 and J is TRBJ1-1; no firm D call. Sequencing was performed on CD4+ T cells from blood buffy coats. The CDR3 bases are TGTGCCAGCAGTTCGGTTGAAGGGAGGACTGAAGCTTTCTTT. It is translated as CASSSVEGRTEAFF.